These T cell receptor beta chains were read from a single sample in a study of cytomegalovirus exposure and HLA in healthy donors. TCRdb's table, derived via immunoSEQ multiplex PCR, lists solely in-frame clones and lacks some. Altogether fewer than 150,000 clones are present, 85% being singletons, with the ten largest covering approximately 6.7%. The sequencing sample was made of PBMCs. The receptors stem from a woman aged 25 to 39 in good health and CMV-seropositive. The CDR3 runs from the conserved cysteine through the conserved F or W. The D gene is left open where the match is weak. Size tells how often a clone was seen (once, few, many) or the class of an expanded clone, and some rows leave it out.

j_call: TRBJ2-7; v_call: TRBV10-3; clone_size: .; d_call: TRBD1; cdr3_nt: TGTGCCATCAGTGAGGGGACAGGGAACGAGCAGTACTTC; cdr3_aa: CAISEGTGNEQYF
j_call: TRBJ1-1; v_call: TRBV29-1; clone_size: .; d_call: .; cdr3_nt: TGCAGCGTAGAGGTGAGGGGCCTCGGGGGCACTGAAGCTTTCTTT; cdr3_aa: CSVEVRGLGGTEAFF
j_call: TRBJ1-3; v_call: TRBV5-1; clone_size: .; d_call: TRBD1; cdr3_nt: TGCGCCAGCAGCCCGGACAGGTCAGGAAACACCATATATTTT; cdr3_aa: CASSPDRSGNTIYF
j_call: TRBJ1-4; v_call: TRBV29-1; clone_size: once; d_call: .; cdr3_nt: TGCAGCGTTGAGCGGTATACAACTAATGAAAAACTGTTTTTT; cdr3_aa: CSVERYTTNEKLFF
j_call: TRBJ1-1; v_call: TRBV6-6; clone_size: .; d_call: TRBD1; cdr3_nt: TGTGCCAGCAGCCCAGAGAATATGTTGGACAGGGTGGCTTTCTTT; cdr3_aa: CASSPENMLDRVAFF
j_call: TRBJ1-2; v_call: TRBV7-7; clone_size: .; d_call: .; cdr3_nt: TGTGCCAGCAGCCCCAGGCCCGCAGGCCACCCTGGGGGCTACACCTTC; cdr3_aa: CASSPRPAGHPGGYTF
j_call: TRBJ2-7; v_call: TRBV9; clone_size: .; d_call: .; cdr3_nt: TGTGCCAGCAGCGCCGACGCCTCGCGGGCCCACGAGCAGTACTTC; cdr3_aa: CASSADASRAHEQYF
j_call: TRBJ2-7; v_call: TRBV6-1; clone_size: .; d_call: TRBD2; cdr3_nt: TGTGCCAGCAGTGGGGGGGGGAGTTCCTACGAGCAGTACTTC; cdr3_aa: CASSGGGSSYEQYF
j_call: TRBJ1-1; v_call: TRBV5-1; clone_size: once; d_call: TRBD1; cdr3_nt: TGCGCCAGCAGCTCATCGACAGGGGGCGGAACGGAAGCTTTCTTT; cdr3_aa: CASSSSTGGGTEAFF
j_call: TRBJ1-1; v_call: TRBV5-1; clone_size: .; d_call: TRBD1; cdr3_nt: TGCGCCAGCAGCGTGGAAACAGGGGTGAAAGAAGCTTTCTTT; cdr3_aa: CASSVETGVKEAFF
j_call: TRBJ2-1; v_call: TRBV7-9; clone_size: .; d_call: .; cdr3_nt: TGTGCCAGCAGTTCTAAGGGAATAGGGGGCAATGAGCAGTTCTTC; cdr3_aa: CASSSKGIGGNEQFF
j_call: TRBJ2-7; v_call: TRBV25-1; clone_size: .; d_call: TRBD1; cdr3_nt: TGTGCCAGCTCGCGGACAGGGGTCTACGAGCAGTACTTC; cdr3_aa: CASSRTGVYEQYF
j_call: TRBJ1-1; v_call: TRBV6-5; clone_size: .; d_call: .; cdr3_nt: TGTGCCAGCAGTTATTGGAGGGACACTGAAGCTTTCTTT; cdr3_aa: CASSYWRDTEAFF
j_call: TRBJ1-2; v_call: TRBV25-1; clone_size: .; d_call: .; cdr3_nt: TGTGCCAGCAGTGCGAGCCTTAACTATGGCTACACCTTC; cdr3_aa: CASSASLNYGYTF
j_call: TRBJ2-7; v_call: TRBV11-3; clone_size: .; d_call: .; cdr3_nt: TGTGCCAGCAGCCCTCCGGGATCCTCCTACGAGCAGTACTTC; cdr3_aa: CASSPPGSSYEQYF
j_call: TRBJ2-3; v_call: TRBV5-1; clone_size: .; d_call: .; cdr3_nt: TGCGCCAGCAGCTTGGCCGGTCAGGTGACAGATACGCAGTATTTT; cdr3_aa: CASSLAGQVTDTQYF
j_call: TRBJ1-1; v_call: TRBV19; clone_size: once; d_call: TRBD1; cdr3_nt: TGTGCCAGTAGTGTACAGGGGTTTGAAGCTTTCTTT; cdr3_aa: CASSVQGFEAFF
j_call: TRBJ2-2; v_call: TRBV11-3; clone_size: .; d_call: TRBD2; cdr3_nt: TGTGCCAGCAGCAACCGAGCGGGGCTAAACACCGGGGAGCTGTTTTTT; cdr3_aa: CASSNRAGLNTGELFF
j_call: TRBJ2-7; v_call: TRBV28; clone_size: .; d_call: TRBD1; cdr3_nt: TGTGCCAGCAGTTTCGGACAGGGGGGGAACGAGCAGTACTTC; cdr3_aa: CASSFGQGGNEQYF
j_call: TRBJ2-2; v_call: TRBV9; clone_size: .; d_call: .; cdr3_nt: TGTGCCAGCAGCGTCGACGGATTGCGGTCCTACACCGGGGAGCTGTTTTTT; cdr3_aa: CASSVDGLRSYTGELFF
j_call: TRBJ2-7; v_call: TRBV15; clone_size: once; d_call: TRBD1; cdr3_nt: TGTGCCACCAGCTCCCCGAAGGGACAGGGGAGGTACGAGCAGTACTTC; cdr3_aa: CATSSPKGQGRYEQYF
j_call: TRBJ2-3; v_call: TRBV7-9; clone_size: .; d_call: .; cdr3_nt: TGTGCCAGCAGCCCCGGGCTAGCAGCAGATACGCAGTATTTT; cdr3_aa: CASSPGLAADTQYF
j_call: TRBJ2-3; v_call: TRBV30; clone_size: once; d_call: TRBD2; cdr3_nt: TGTGCCTGGAGTGTGGAGGAGGTAGCGGGTGCCTCACTGCGGAAGCAGTATTTT; cdr3_aa: CAWSVEEVAGASLRKQYF
j_call: TRBJ1-1; v_call: TRBV28; clone_size: .; d_call: .; cdr3_nt: TGTGCCAGCAGTTGGACTTCAGAAGCTTTCTTT; cdr3_aa: CASSWTSEAFF
j_call: TRBJ2-7; v_call: TRBV27; clone_size: .; d_call: .; cdr3_nt: TGTGCCAGCAAAGCCTGGGGCGACGAGCAGTACTTC; cdr3_aa: CASKAWGDEQYF
j_call: TRBJ2-7; v_call: TRBV5-4; clone_size: .; d_call: .; cdr3_nt: TGTGCCAGCAGCTTGGCCGAGCAGCGGTCGATCTACGAGCAGTACTTC; cdr3_aa: CASSLAEQRSIYEQYF
j_call: TRBJ1-2; v_call: TRBV29-1; clone_size: .; d_call: TRBD1; cdr3_nt: TGCAGCGCTTGGACAGGGGATGGCTACACCTTC; cdr3_aa: CSAWTGDGYTF
j_call: TRBJ1-1; v_call: TRBV11-2; clone_size: .; d_call: .; cdr3_nt: TGTGCCAGCAGCTTAACGGGGGAAACTGAAGCTTTCTTT; cdr3_aa: CASSLTGETEAFF
j_call: TRBJ1-1; v_call: TRBV2; clone_size: .; d_call: TRBD1; cdr3_nt: TGTGCCAGCAGTGAAGCGACGGGAAGGGGGCAGGCTTTCTTT; cdr3_aa: CASSEATGRGQAFF
j_call: TRBJ2-1; v_call: TRBV10-3; clone_size: .; d_call: .; cdr3_nt: TGTGCCATCAGTGCTCGTAACCCGGACAGCCCAACTAATGAGCAGTTCTTC; cdr3_aa: CAISARNPDSPTNEQFF
j_call: TRBJ1-2; v_call: TRBV27; clone_size: once; d_call: .; cdr3_nt: TGTGCCAGCAGACGGCAGGGGCCTGTGAGGACCTTC; cdr3_aa: CASRRQGPVRTF
j_call: TRBJ2-7; v_call: TRBV6-1; clone_size: .; d_call: .; cdr3_nt: TGTGCCAGCAGTGAAGGAGCTCACGAGCAGTACTTC; cdr3_aa: CASSEGAHEQYF
j_call: TRBJ1-1; v_call: TRBV11-2; clone_size: .; d_call: .; cdr3_nt: TGTGCCAGCAGCTTAGAAGGAGGGGTCGGCACTGAAGCTTTCTTT; cdr3_aa: CASSLEGGVGTEAFF
j_call: TRBJ2-7; v_call: TRBV30; clone_size: .; d_call: .; cdr3_nt: TGTGCCTGGGAGGGACAAGGAAAATACGAGCAGTACTTC; cdr3_aa: CAWEGQGKYEQYF
j_call: TRBJ1-2; v_call: TRBV5-6; clone_size: .; d_call: .; cdr3_nt: TGTGCCAGCAGTCCCGACAGGAACTATGGCTACACCTTC; cdr3_aa: CASSPDRNYGYTF
j_call: TRBJ2-3; v_call: TRBV5-1; clone_size: few; d_call: TRBD1; cdr3_nt: TGCGCCAGCAGCCTTCTGGGACAGGGGACCACAGATACGCAGTATTTT; cdr3_aa: CASSLLGQGTTDTQYF
j_call: TRBJ2-1; v_call: TRBV5-4; clone_size: few; d_call: TRBD2; cdr3_nt: TGTGCCAGCAGCTCCTCCGGGACTAGCGAGGGTGAGCAGTTCTTC; cdr3_aa: CASSSSGTSEGEQFF
j_call: TRBJ1-5; v_call: TRBV14; clone_size: .; d_call: .; cdr3_nt: TGTGCCAGCAGCCTCGGACACAGCAATCAGCCCCAGCATTTT; cdr3_aa: CASSLGHSNQPQHF
j_call: TRBJ2-7; v_call: TRBV6-4; clone_size: .; d_call: .; cdr3_nt: TGTGCCAGCAGTCGCGGGCCTAGCTATAGCGAGCAGTACTTC; cdr3_aa: CASSRGPSYSEQYF
j_call: TRBJ1-2; v_call: TRBV6-5; clone_size: few; d_call: .; cdr3_nt: TGTGCCAGCAGTTACTCGTCGGGGGGGGGATACTATGGCTACACCTTC; cdr3_aa: CASSYSSGGGYYGYTF
j_call: TRBJ1-5; v_call: TRBV4-1; clone_size: .; d_call: TRBD1; cdr3_nt: TGCGCCAGCAGCCAAGGGACAGGATCAAATCAGCCCCAGCATTTT; cdr3_aa: CASSQGTGSNQPQHF
j_call: TRBJ1-5; v_call: TRBV7-6; clone_size: .; d_call: .; cdr3_nt: TGTGCCAGCAGCTTAGGGGGTGGCGGGGTAGGACAGCCCCAGCATTTT; cdr3_aa: CASSLGGGGVGQPQHF
j_call: TRBJ2-7; v_call: TRBV7-8; clone_size: once; d_call: TRBD2; cdr3_nt: TGTGCCAGCAGCCTGGGACTAGCGGGGGGCCTAGCCTACGAGCAGTACTTC; cdr3_aa: CASSLGLAGGLAYEQYF
j_call: TRBJ1-4; v_call: TRBV29-1; clone_size: .; d_call: .; cdr3_nt: TGCAGCGTTGACGACACAACTAATGAAAAACTGTTTTTT; cdr3_aa: CSVDDTTNEKLFF
j_call: TRBJ2-3; v_call: TRBV27; clone_size: .; d_call: TRBD2; cdr3_nt: TGTGCCAGCAGTATCTACTCCGGGACTAGAAGCACAGATACGCAGTATTTT; cdr3_aa: CASSIYSGTRSTDTQYF
j_call: TRBJ2-1; v_call: TRBV6-1; clone_size: .; d_call: TRBD2; cdr3_nt: TGTGCCAGCAGTGCTAGCGGGAGGACTACCAATGAGCAGTTCTTC; cdr3_aa: CASSASGRTTNEQFF